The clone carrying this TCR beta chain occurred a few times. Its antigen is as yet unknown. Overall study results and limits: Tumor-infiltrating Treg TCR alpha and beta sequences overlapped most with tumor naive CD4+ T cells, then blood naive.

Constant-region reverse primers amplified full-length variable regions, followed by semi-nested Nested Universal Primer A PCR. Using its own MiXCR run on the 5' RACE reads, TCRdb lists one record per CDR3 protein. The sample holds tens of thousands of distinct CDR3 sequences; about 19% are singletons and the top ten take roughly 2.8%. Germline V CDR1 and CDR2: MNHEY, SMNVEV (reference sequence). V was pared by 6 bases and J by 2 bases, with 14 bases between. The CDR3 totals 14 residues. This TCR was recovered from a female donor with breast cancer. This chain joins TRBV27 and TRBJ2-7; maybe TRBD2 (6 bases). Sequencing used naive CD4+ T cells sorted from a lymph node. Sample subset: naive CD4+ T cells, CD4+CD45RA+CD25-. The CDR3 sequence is CASSPAGRAYEQYF. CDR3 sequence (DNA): TGTGCCAGCAGCCCCGCGGGGCGGGCCTACGAGCAGTACTTC.